This entry describes one T cell receptor (beta chain). The record originates from a study of blood T cell repertoires in COVID-19. On the study more broadly: PBMCs, B-cell-depleted T cells, or T cells were the source of the cDNA or gDNA that made up the material.

The CDR3 runs to 14 residues. The ends were cut back, 4 bases at V and 0 bases at J, with 6 bases in the middle. The germline V gene encodes CDR1 SNHLY and CDR2 FYNNEI. In the original analysis: Amplified reference gene primers provided the basis for estimating nucleated cell counts. Profiling relied on immunoSEQ multiplex PCR, and the TCRdb table lists in-frame clones only, not all of them. The V and J calls and clone size are taken from that table; D and trimming were inferred from the DNA. This sample has approximately 110,000 clones, with roughly nine tenths found just once. The chain recombines TRBV2 with TRBJ2-2, with D perhaps TRBD1 (6 bases). This clonotype was obtained from a woman of 80 years or more with acute or convalescent COVID-19. What was sequenced was peripheral blood. This CDR3 reads CASSGTANTGELFF. The CDR3 coding sequence is TGTGCCAGCAGTGGGACAGCGAACACCGGGGAGCTGTTTTTT.